These 14 T cell receptor beta chains share one sample of origin, sequenced in a study of cytomegalovirus exposure and HLA in healthy donors. A multiplex PCR was run with 60 Vbeta primers and 13 Jbeta primers. Sequenced by immunoSEQ multiplex PCR; TCRdb stores in-frame clones only, minus some. The sample lists about 94,000 clones; 77% were seen once. The sample comprised PBMCs. Source of these receptors: a man aged 25-45 years in good health and CMV-seronegative.

V gene TRBV5-1 combines with J gene TRBJ2-7; 9 bases align to TRBD1. The ends lost 5 bases at V and 7 bases at J; junction bases unmatched: 7. Germline V gene lookup returns CDR1 SGHRS and CDR2 YFSETQ. The CDR3 length is 13 residues. In nucleotides, the CDR3 is TGCGCCAGCAGAGGACAGGGGATTGGGGAGCAGTACTTC. It translates to CASRGQGIGEQYF. Using reference TRBV5-1 and TRBJ2-7 for the parts outside the CDR3, the full variable domain is KAGVTQTPRYLIKTRGQQVTLSCSPISGHRSVSWYQQTPGQGLQFLFEYFSETQRNKGNFPGRFSGRQFSNSRSEMNVSTLELGDSALYLCASRGQGIGEQYFGPGTRLTVT.

The J gene is TRBJ1-6, the V gene TRBV5-1; D may be TRBD1 (6 bases). V was cut by 4 bases and J by 6 bases, with 11 bases left in between. The CDR3 length is 14 residues. Per germline, CDR1 SGHRS and CDR2 YFSETQ. The CDR3 protein is CASSQDSTNSPLHF. In nucleotides, the CDR3 is TGCGCCAGCAGCCAGGACAGTACTAATTCACCCCTCCACTTT.

This chain links TRBV7-8 with TRBJ2-1, with TRBD2 as a possible D gene (7 bases). Germline values: CDR1 SGHVS, CDR2 FQNEAQ. The V end lost 5 bases, the J end lost 2 bases, and 13 bases lay between the germline ends. CDR3 length: 15 amino acids. The CDR3 DNA is TGTGCCAGCAGCCCTCGGGGGGCCCCCTACAATGAGCAGTTCTTC. This translates into CASSPRGAPYNEQFF.

Concerning this clone: One end of the junction is discordant with germline, which a read error may explain. The chain combines TRBV7-9 with TRBJ2-5; D is perhaps TRBD1 (7 bases). Germline CDR1 SEHNR, CDR2 FQNEAQ (reference sequence). CDR3 length: 17 residues. The CDR3 loop reads CSSNVRAGGQIQETQYF. CDR3 bases: TGTTCCAGCAACGTGAGAGCCGGGGGACAGATTCAAGAGACCCAGTACTTC. The entire variable domain, with the rest obtained from reference TRBV7-9 and TRBJ2-5, is as follows: DTGVSQNPRHKITKRGQNVTFRCDPISEHNRLYWYRQTLGQGPEFLTYFQNEAQLEKSRLLSDRFSAERPKGSFSTLEIQRTEQGDSAMYLCSSNVRAGGQIQETQYFGPGTRLLVL.

This chain uses TRBV7-9 with TRBJ2-5; 14 bases fit TRBD2. The CDR3 totals 17 residues. The junction had 8 bases not matched to a gene; V was cut back by 4 bases and J by 4 bases. Germline CDR1 reads SEHNR; CDR2 reads FQNEAQ (reference sequence). DNA of the CDR3: TGTGCCAGCAGCTACCGACTAGCGGGAGGGCCGGGAGAGACCCAGTACTTC. Translated: CASSYRLAGGPGETQYF.

The V call is TRBV11-2, the J call TRBJ2-7, with 7 bases identical to TRBD2. Germline lookup yields CDR1 SGHAT and CDR2 FQNNGV. V shed 2 bases and J 5 bases; nucleotides not matched to a gene: 3. The CDR3 extends over 13 amino acids. CDR3: CASSLWEGNEQYF. The CDR3 coding sequence is TGTGCCAGCAGCTTATGGGAGGGTAACGAGCAGTACTTC.

This clone was counted only a few times. The V call is TRBV6-6, the J call TRBJ2-6; D may be TRBD1 (5 bases). Germline V lookup: CDR1 MNHNY, CDR2 SVGAGI (reference sequence). This CDR3 contains 15 residues. V was shortened by 5 bases and J by 2 bases, with 10 bases between the two germline ends. The CDR3 bases are TGTGCCAGCAGTCCTACAGGTCCTGGGGCCAACGTCCTGACTTTC. Residues: CASSPTGPGANVLTF.

This sequence joins TRBV27 and TRBJ2-1; 8 bases are shared with TRBD1. The CDR3 runs 11 residues. V dropped 5 bases and J dropped 15; count of bases not matched to a gene: 6. In germline, CDR1 is MNHEY, CDR2 SMNVEV (reference sequence). CDR3 nucleotide sequence: TGTGCCAGCAGTGGTCGGGACAGGCGGTTCTTC. Protein: CASSGRDRRFF.

The chain has TRBV5-4 and TRBJ2-7; 9 nucleotides match TRBD2. Germline values: CDR1 SGHNT, CDR2 YYREEE (reference sequence). There are 15 residues in the CDR3. V was pared by 0 bases and J by 2 bases, with 3 bases of the junction left unmatched. CDR3 nucleotide sequence: TGTGCCAGCAGCTTGGTGGCGGGAGGGACCTACGAGCAGTACTTC. Protein sequence: CASSLVAGGTYEQYF.

This clone has more than one count but fewer than ten. V is TRBV4-2 and J is TRBJ2-3; maybe TRBD1 (6 bases). The CDR3 length is 15 residues. CDR1 and CDR2 from the germline V gene are LGHNA and YNFKEQ. The germline V and J ends were trimmed by 4 bases and 0 bases, with 11 bases remaining between them. The CDR3 region is CASSRSGASTDTQYF. The CDR3 DNA follows: TGTGCCAGCAGCCGGTCAGGGGCCAGCACAGATACGCAGTATTTT.

The V and J genes are TRBV5-1 and TRBJ2-3; TRBD2 matches at 8 bases. Looked up from germline, CDR1 is SGHRS and CDR2 is YFSETQ. V shed 4 bases, J shed 2 bases, and the junction held 6 bases outside the gene matches. This CDR3 has 15 residues. This CDR3 reads CASSTRTSYTDTQYF. The CDR3 DNA sequence: TGCGCCAGCAGCACGAGGACTAGCTACACAGATACGCAGTATTTT.

This chain uses TRBV4-3 with TRBJ2-7; 7 bases match TRBD1. The ends lost 2 bases at V and 4 bases at J; junction bases unmatched: 8. The CDR3 has 15 amino acids. Looked up from germline, CDR1 is LGHNA and CDR2 is YSLEER. CDR3 sequence reads: CASSQWLDRSYEQYF. DNA for the CDR3: TGCGCCAGCAGCCAATGGCTGGACAGGAGTTACGAGCAGTACTTC.

The chain couples TRBV5-1 to TRBJ2-3; 7 positions agree with TRBD1. Per germline, CDR1 SGHRS and CDR2 YFSETQ. V lost 4 bases to trimming and J lost 1 base; unmatched junction nucleotides: 6. The length of the CDR3 is 15 residues. CDR3 loop: CASSEGADGTDTQYF. The CDR3, as DNA: TGCGCCAGCAGCGAGGGGGCGGATGGCACAGATACGCAGTATTTT.

This chain connects TRBV4-2 to TRBJ2-4; D may be TRBD2 (6 bases). The CDR3 is made up of 15 amino acids. The V gene lost 3 bases and the J gene lost 0 bases, with 9 bases spanning the gap. Germline V gene data show CDR1 as LGHNA and CDR2 as YNFKEQ. The CDR3 nucleotides are TGTGCCAGCAGCCACGGAGGGGTAGCCAAAAACATTCAGTACTTC. Encoded protein: CASSHGGVAKNIQYF.